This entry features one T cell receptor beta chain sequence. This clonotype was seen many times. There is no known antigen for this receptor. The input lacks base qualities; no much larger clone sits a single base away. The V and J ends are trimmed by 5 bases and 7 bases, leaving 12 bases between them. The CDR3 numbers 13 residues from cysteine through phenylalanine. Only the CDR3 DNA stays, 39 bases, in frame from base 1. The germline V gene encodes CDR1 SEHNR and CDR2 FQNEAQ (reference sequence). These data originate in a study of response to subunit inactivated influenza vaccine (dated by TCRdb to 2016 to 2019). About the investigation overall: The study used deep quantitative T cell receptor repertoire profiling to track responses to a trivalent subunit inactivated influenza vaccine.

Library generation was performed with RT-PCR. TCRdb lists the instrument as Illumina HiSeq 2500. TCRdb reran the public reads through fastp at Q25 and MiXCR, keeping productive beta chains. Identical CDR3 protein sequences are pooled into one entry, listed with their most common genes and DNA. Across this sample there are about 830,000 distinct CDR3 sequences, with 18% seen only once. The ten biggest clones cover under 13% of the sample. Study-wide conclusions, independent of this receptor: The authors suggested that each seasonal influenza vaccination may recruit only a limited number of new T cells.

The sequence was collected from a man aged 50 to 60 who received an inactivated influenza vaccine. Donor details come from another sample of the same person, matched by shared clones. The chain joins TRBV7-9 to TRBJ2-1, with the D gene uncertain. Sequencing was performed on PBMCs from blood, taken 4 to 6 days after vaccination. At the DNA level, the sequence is TGTGCCAGCAGCCCCGAAGTTGCTAATGAGCAGTTCTTC. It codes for CASSPEVANEQFF.